The subject of this entry is one T cell receptor beta chain. This clone has just a few counts. Its antigen is currently not known. Base qualities are not recorded, but no much larger clone differs from it by a single base. The CDR3, from cysteine to phenylalanine, totals 15 residues. Here the CDR3 DNA is all that survives: 45 bases in frame from base 1. V was cut back by 1 base and J by 3 bases, leaving a gap of 10 bases between them. CDR1 MGHRA and CDR2 YSYEKL were looked up in the germline V gene. The data derive from a study of blood T cell repertoires in COVID-19 (dated by TCRdb to the early 2020s). Broadly, across the study: Collaborator samples came from the United States, Italy and Spain and covered acute and convalescent phases of COVID-19. Samples were obtained from the ongoing ImmuneRACE study (first 160 participants) and from 1,200 or so subjects provided by 6 global collaborators. The prospective study material was composed of cDNA or gDNA derived from T cells, B-cell-depleted T cells, or PBMCs. The repertoires were released in a freely available public database intended as a resource for research on the immune response to SARS-CoV-2. A de-identified subject ID, COVID-19 status, age in years and sex were almost always included in the sample metadata. Deeply sampled blood TCRbeta repertoires from subjects exposed to, actively infected with, or recovered from COVID-19 were included in the dataset. HLA class I and class II types, where available, came from metadata supplied by the sample provider rather than from assay-based typing.

Participants in the prospective study were aged roughly 18 to 89 years, lived in 20 to 30 United States geographic areas, and enrolled through a virtual design. To assign participants to cohorts, the prospective study relied on clinical history that participants themselves reported in a screening survey and a study questionnaire. In the prospective study, whole blood, serum and a nasopharyngeal or oropharyngeal swab were collected from each participant by mobile phlebotomists. Over a roughly two-month period, participants in the prospective study had the option of providing additional blood draws and questionnaires. Blood samples from the prospective study were shipped frozen or at room temperature prior to DNA extraction. General conclusions and limits of the study: How much clinical and demographic metadata was included differed by source and by participant, and the metadata was provided uncurated.

The immunoSEQ Assay, a bias-controlled multiplex PCR, was used to amplify TCRbeta CDR3 regions from genomic DNA. In the authors' own workflow: Within the assay, amplification of reference gene primers was used to estimate how many nucleated cells each sample contained. Sequence reads were collapsed and filtered to measure the absolute abundance of every unique TCRbeta CDR3 rearrangement. For each sample, productive Simpson clonality was calculated as the square root of Simpson's diversity index over productive rearrangements. Entries here come from immuneACCESS through TCRdb and include only in-frame sequences with V and J called. Some clones fail to appear in such tables; in the studies checked, an unresolved V gene covers under half of the shortfall, and the cause of the remainder is unknown. The V and J calls and the clone size are those of that table, but D and trimming were determined from the DNA. The sample table contains about 140,000 clones; only one count was recorded for 84% of them. Together, the top ten hold roughly 3.4% of the sample.

The sample consisted of PBMCs or T cells enriched from blood (not recorded which). The chain is made from TRBV4-1 and TRBJ1-3; TRBD1 is possibly the D segment (5 matching bases). This TCR was sampled from a woman between 50 and 59 years old with acute COVID-19. The base sequence is TGCGCCAGCAGCCAAGCGCGGGACTTTGGAAACACCATATATTTT. It translates as CASSQARDFGNTIYF.